This T cell receptor (beta chain) was captured by sequencing in a study of Ad26.COV2.S vaccination and SARS-CoV-2 variants. Study outcomes and limitations: TCR breadth and depth analyses may have underestimated total T cell responses.

Concerning this clone: The antigen remains unidentified.

CDR1 and CDR2 from the germline V gene are MNHNS and SASEGT. V lost 3 bases, J lost 0 bases, and 14 bases lay in between. CDR3 length: 17 amino acids. Sequencing used immunoSEQ multiplex PCR; TCRdb keeps in-frame clones, though not all of them. The table has about 680,000 clones, more than 80% seen once. Treatment indicated: approximately 18 received Ad26.COV2.S at low or high dose, single or two shots; several received placebo; per-sample allocation not given. Vaccine and placebo recipients were sampled on day 63 after the first injection. Here the sequenced sample was peripheral blood, taken in a trial of Ad26.COV2.S vaccine versus placebo. This receptor was taken from a person between 18 and 59 years old who received the Ad26.COV2.S COVID-19 vaccine or a placebo. The chain has TRBV6-1 and TRBJ1-4, with no clear D. In DNA form, the CDR3 reads TGTGCCAGCAGTGACGACCTTCCAGCTGCAACTAATGAAAAACTGTTTTTT. It encodes CASSDDLPAATNEKLFF.